This section outlines one T cell receptor (beta chain) sequence together with its context. Its specificity is not known. These data are taken from a study of cytomegalovirus exposure and HLA in healthy donors. Broader study findings: An analysis that was carried out later associated approximately 17,000 TCR beta sequences with HLA alleles at 0.05 false discovery rate. The study recorded more than 150 TCR beta chains that were cytomegalovirus-associated. In vitro work confirmed that a few CMV-associated chains recognize CMV antigens.

Trimming took 2 bases from V and 7 from J, leaving 11 bases between them. The CDR3 consists of 13 residues. Germline V CDR1 and CDR2: LNHDA, SQIVND (reference sequence). Everyone who donated was a healthy bone marrow donor. Vbeta (60) and Jbeta (13) primers were used in the PCR. This table comes from immunoSEQ multiplex PCR, and its TCRdb copy is limited to in-frame clones, with some not included. The table shows some 250,000 clones, with more than 75% occurring only once. This receptor was obtained from a woman in her 40s in good health and CMV-seropositive. The chain employs TRBV19 and TRBJ2-5, with TRBD2 as a possible D gene (5 bases). The sequenced sample consisted of PBMCs. CDR3 protein: CASSIKKAGTQYF. Here the CDR3 DNA reads TGTGCCAGTAGTATAAAGAAGGCGGGGACCCAGTACTTC.